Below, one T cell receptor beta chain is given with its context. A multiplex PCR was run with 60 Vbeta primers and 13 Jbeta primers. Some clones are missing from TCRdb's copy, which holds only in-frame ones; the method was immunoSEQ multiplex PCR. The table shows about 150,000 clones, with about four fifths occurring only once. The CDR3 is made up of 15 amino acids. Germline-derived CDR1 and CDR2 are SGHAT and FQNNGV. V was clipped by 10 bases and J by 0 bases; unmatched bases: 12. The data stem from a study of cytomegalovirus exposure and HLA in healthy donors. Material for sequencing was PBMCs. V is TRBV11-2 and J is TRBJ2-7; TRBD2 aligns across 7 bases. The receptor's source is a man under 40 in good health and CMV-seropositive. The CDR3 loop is CATTETAGSSYEQYF. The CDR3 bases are TGTGCCACTACAGAGACAGCGGGGAGCTCCTACGAGCAGTACTTC.